This T cell receptor (beta chain) originates from a study of identical twins. The V gene lost 8 bases and the J gene lost 0 bases, with 16 bases spanning the gap. Germline values: CDR1 MGHDK, CDR2 SYGVNS. The CDR3 spans 16 residues. This clonotype has ten or more counts. TCRdb re-analysed the 5' RACE reads in MiXCR, keeping a single row per CDR3 protein. The sample holds about 890,000 distinct CDR3 sequences; 12% are singletons and the top ten take around 1.6%. The same data also contributed to another study, on yellow fever vaccine responses in identical twins.

The sample taken for sequencing was PBMCs. The TCR was taken from a woman aged 18-29 years in good health. This chain links TRBV25-1 with TRBJ2-2; D may be TRBD1 or TRBD2 (6 bases each). CDR3 sequence (DNA): TGTGCCAGCGGAAAAGGGGGGCCGGCGAACACCGGGGAGCTGTTTTTT. This encodes CASGKGGPANTGELFF.